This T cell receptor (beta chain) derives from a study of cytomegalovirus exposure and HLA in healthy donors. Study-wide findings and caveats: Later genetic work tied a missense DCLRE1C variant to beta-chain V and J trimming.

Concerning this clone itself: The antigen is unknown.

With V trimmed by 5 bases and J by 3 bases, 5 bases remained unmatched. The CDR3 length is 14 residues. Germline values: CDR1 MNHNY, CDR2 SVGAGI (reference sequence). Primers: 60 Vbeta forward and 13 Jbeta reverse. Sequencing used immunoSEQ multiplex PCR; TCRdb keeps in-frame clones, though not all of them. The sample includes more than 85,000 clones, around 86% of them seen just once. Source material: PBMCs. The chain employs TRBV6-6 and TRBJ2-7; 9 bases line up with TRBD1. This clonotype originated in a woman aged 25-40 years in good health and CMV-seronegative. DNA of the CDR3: TGTGCCAGCAGTCCACAGGGGGCGGTCTACGAGCAGTACTTC. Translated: CASSPQGAVYEQYF.